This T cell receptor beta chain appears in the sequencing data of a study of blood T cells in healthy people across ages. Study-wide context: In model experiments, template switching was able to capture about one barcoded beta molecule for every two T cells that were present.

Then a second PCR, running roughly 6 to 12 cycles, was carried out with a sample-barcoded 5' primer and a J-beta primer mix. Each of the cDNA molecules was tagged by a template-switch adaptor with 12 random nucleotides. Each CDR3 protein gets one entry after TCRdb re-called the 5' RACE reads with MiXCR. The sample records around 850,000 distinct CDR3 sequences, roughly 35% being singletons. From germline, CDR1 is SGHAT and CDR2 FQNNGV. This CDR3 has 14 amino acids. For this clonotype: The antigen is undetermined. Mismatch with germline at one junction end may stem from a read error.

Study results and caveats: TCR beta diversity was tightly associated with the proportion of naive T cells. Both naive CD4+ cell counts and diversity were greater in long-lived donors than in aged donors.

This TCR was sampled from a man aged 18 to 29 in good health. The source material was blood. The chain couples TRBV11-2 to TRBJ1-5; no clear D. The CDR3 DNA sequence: TGTGCCTGCAGCTTAGCTTCGGGGAATCAGCCCCAGCATTTT. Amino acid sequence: CACSLASGNQPQHF. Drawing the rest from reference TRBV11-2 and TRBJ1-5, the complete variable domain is EAGVAQSPRYKIIEKRQSVAFWCNPISGHATLYWYQQILGQGPKLLIQFQNNGVVDDSQLPKDRFSAERLKGVDSTLKIQPAKLEDSAVYLCACSLASGNQPQHFGDGTRLSIL.